The entry below describes one T cell receptor (beta chain). Its antigen remains undetermined. No per-base quality is available; no much larger clone lies one base away. The data belong to a study of blood T cells in healthy people across ages (dated by TCRdb to about 2015). General notes on the study: In model experiments, template switching captured roughly one uniquely barcoded TCR beta cDNA molecule for every two T cells. Age-related changes in TCR beta repertoire diversity were measured in the study by deep sequencing normalized with unique cDNA molecular identifiers. Four age groups were formed from the donors: young (average about 17 years), middle-aged (just under 40), aged (62) and long-lived (about 80). To avoid experimental bias, donors of different ages were spread randomly across the sequencing lanes. Two additional independent replicas of 1 million unique cDNA reads from the same blood draw were analyzed for two donors (one aged 18 to 30 and one aged 80 or older).

The CDR3 contains 13 residues, cysteine and phenylalanine counted. Just the 39-base CDR3 DNA is kept, in frame starting at base 1. Trimming at the junction amounts to 3 bases on V and 1 base on J, and the germline ends lie 7 bases apart. The full study reports these points: There was a strong correlation between observed TCR beta diversity and the percentage of naive T cells measured by flow cytometry. Estimates of total diversity from one million sequenced T cells were regarded as lower bounds and underestimates. As age increased, observed TCR beta diversity per million T cells dropped in a roughly linear way, and a significant reduction was already evident by age 40. Because the CMV infection status of the donors was unknown, age-related changes in expanded clonotypes may potentially have been confounded. Bulk unsorted PBMC profiling prevented conclusive comparison of naive and antigen-experienced compartments. Compared with the aged group, more naive CD4+ T cells, fewer expanded clones and increased TCR diversity were shown by the long-lived group, suggesting age selection.

Donors were a few dozen systemically healthy Caucasian individuals from Russia aged 6 to 90 years. Each donor gave ten milliliters of peripheral blood, drawn into EDTA-treated Vacutainer tubes. Ficoll-Paque density-gradient centrifugation was used to isolate PBMCs, with at least 6.5 million obtained per sample. Total RNA, at least 6 micrograms per sample, was extracted from PBMCs with Trizol reagent. Naive CD45RAhigh/CD27high T cell percentages were measured by flow cytometry on a PBMC aliquot from every donor. Library generation was performed with 5' RACE. Instrument on record: Illumina HiSeq 2500. A second roughly 7 to 12 cycle PCR used a sample-barcoded 5' primer and a J-beta primer mix. A unique molecular identifier was introduced onto each TCR beta cDNA molecule by a template-switch 5' adaptor carrying 12 random nucleotides. At least 3 million CDR3-containing paired-end reads were obtained from each sample. First-strand cDNA synthesis was performed from all RNA using the Mint cDNA synthesis kit, with priming by a TRBC-specific oligonucleotide. Following uracil-DNA glycosylase treatment, all cDNA underwent a first 18-cycle PCR with the universal primers M1SS and BC2_uni_R. The original pipeline was this. Each sample was normalized by randomly selecting 1 million high-quality reads, each carrying a distinct molecular identifier. Reads with shared molecular identifiers were discarded instead of being binned into consensus sequences. MiTCR, set to a Q25 quality threshold and the strictest error-elimination algorithm, was used for CDR3 identification, clonotype clustering and error correction. A nonparametric unseen species model with Euler transformation was used to estimate lower-bound total TCR beta diversity. The public reads were reanalyzed by TCRdb: fastp trimming at Q25, MiXCR alignment, in-frame beta chains only. Every entry covers one CDR3 protein and lists the most common genes and DNA from its rows. The V and J calls here are based on TCRdb, not the publication. Here the sample has about 1.4 million distinct CDR3 sequences; around 59% occur a single time. The leading ten clones occupy 6.5% to 8.5% of the sample.

The receptor comes from a man between 18 and 35 years old in good health. Input material: blood. The rearrangement joined TRBV12-3 or TRBV12-4 to TRBJ2-7; no D gene is confidently identified. The CDR3 sequence is CASSFATSYEQYF. The DNA sequence reads TGTGCCAGCAGTTTTGCGACATCCTACGAGCAGTACTTC.